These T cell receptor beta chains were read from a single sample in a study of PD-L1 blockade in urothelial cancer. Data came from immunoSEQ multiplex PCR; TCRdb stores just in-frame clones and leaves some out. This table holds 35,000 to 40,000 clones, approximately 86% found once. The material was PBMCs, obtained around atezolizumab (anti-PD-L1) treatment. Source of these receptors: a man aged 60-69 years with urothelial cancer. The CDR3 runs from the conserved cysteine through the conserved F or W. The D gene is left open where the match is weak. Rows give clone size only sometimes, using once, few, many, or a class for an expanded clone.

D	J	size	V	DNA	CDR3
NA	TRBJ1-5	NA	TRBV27	TGTGCCAGCAGCAGGGACTTTCAACGGACTCAGCCCCAGCATTTT	CASSRDFQRTQPQHF
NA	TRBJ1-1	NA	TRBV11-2	TGTGCCTCCGGAGGGAGCTTGAACACTGAAGCTTTCTTT	CASGGSLNTEAFF
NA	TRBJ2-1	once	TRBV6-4	TGTGCCAGCAGTGAACCGGGAGAGTACAATGAGCAGTTCTTC	CASSEPGEYNEQFF
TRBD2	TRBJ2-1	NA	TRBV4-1	TGCGCCAGCAGCCAAGAGAAGCGGGAGGGCCGCCATGAGCAGTTCTTC	CASSQEKREGRHEQFF
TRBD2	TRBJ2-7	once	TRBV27	TGTGCCAGCAGTGCCCGACCTAGCGGGAGCTGGTACGAGCAGTACTTC	CASSARPSGSWYEQYF
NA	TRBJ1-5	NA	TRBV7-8	TGTGCCAGCAGCTCCCCCGGGGGGAAGTACGGTCAGCCCCAGCATTTT	CASSSPGGKYGQPQHF
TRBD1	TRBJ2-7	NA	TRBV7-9	TGTGCCAGCAGCTCCGGGACAGTATCATACGAGCAGTACTTC	CASSSGTVSYEQYF
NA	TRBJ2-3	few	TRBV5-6	TGTGCCAGCAGCTTGAGAAGGAGCGATACGCAGTATTTT	CASSLRRSDTQYF
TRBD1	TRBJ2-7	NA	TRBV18	TGTGCCAGCTCACCGGACAGGGGGCCAACCTACGAGCAGTACTTC	CASSPDRGPTYEQYF
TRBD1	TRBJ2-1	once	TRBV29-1	TGCAGTGAGACAGGGGGTTTTTTCGATGAGCAGTTCTTC	CSETGGFFDEQFF
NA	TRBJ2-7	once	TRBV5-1	TGCGCCAGCAGCCCCCGGACAGGAGGGGTCCCCTACGAGCAGTACTTC	CASSPRTGGVPYEQYF
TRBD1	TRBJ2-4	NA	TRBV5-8	TGTGCCAGCAGCCGGGACAGGGGTGGAAACATTCAGTACTTC	CASSRDRGGNIQYF
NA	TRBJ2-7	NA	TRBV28	TGTGCCAGCAGTTTAAGGGGGGAGCAGTACTTC	CASSLRGEQYF
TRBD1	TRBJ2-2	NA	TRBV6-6	TGTGCCAGCAGTCGGGACAGGGGGAACACCGGGGAGCTGTTTTTT	CASSRDRGNTGELFF
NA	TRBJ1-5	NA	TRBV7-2	TGTGCCAGCAGCCATGGGGACTATCAGCCCCAGCATTTT	CASSHGDYQPQHF
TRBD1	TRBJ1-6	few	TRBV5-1	TGCGCCAGCAGCACCGACAGGGGAAACTATAATTCACCCCTCCACTTT	CASSTDRGNYNSPLHF
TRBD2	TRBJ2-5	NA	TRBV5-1	TGCGCCAGCAGCTCGGGACTACAAGAGACCCAGTACTTC	CASSSGLQETQYF
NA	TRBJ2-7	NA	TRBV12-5	TGTGCTAGTGGTGTGTCAGGGGTTACCTACGAGCAGTACTTC	CASGVSGVTYEQYF
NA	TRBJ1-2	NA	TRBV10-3	TGTGCCATCAATATAAACCAGGGGATGGGCTACACCTTC	CAININQGMGYTF
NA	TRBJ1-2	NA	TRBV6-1	TGTGCCAGCAGTCCAAATGGGGCGGCCTATGGCTACACCTTC	CASSPNGAAYGYTF
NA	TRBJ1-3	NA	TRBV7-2	TGTGCCAGCAGCTTTCAAGTCCAGTACTCTGGAAACACCATATATTTT	CASSFQVQYSGNTIYF
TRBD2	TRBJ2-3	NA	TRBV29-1	TGCAGCGCTTCTACCGGGACTAGCGGGGCAGATACGCAGTATTTT	CSASTGTSGADTQYF
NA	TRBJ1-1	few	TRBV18	TGTGCCAGCTCACCCCTCGAAGTTTCAGGGGCGAACACTGAAGCTTTCTTT	CASSPLEVSGANTEAFF
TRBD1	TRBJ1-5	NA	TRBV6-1	TGTGCCAGCAGTGAGAGGGACAGGGGGATTAGCAATCAGCCCCAGCATTTT	CASSERDRGISNQPQHF
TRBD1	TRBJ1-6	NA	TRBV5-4	TGTGCCAGCAGCTTGGAGTTTGGCAGGGGGCCTTCACCCCTCCACTTT	CASSLEFGRGPSPLHF
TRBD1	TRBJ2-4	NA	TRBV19	TGTGCCAGTAGCAATCCGGGACAGGGATTAGCCAAAAACATTCAGTACTTC	CASSNPGQGLAKNIQYF
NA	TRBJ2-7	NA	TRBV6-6	TGTGCCAGCAGTTACGAGAGGGAGCAGTACTTC	CASSYEREQYF
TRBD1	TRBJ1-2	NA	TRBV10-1	TGCGCCAGAGAGACAGGGCCCCCCTATGGCTACACCTTC	CARETGPPYGYTF
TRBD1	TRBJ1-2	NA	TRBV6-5	TGTGCCAGCAGTTACTCGTCAGGGGGCTTTGGAGGCTACACCTTC	CASSYSSGGFGGYTF
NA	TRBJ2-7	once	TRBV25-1	TGTGCCAGCAGTGACCGCGGGACCCACTCCTACGAGCAGTACTTC	CASSDRGTHSYEQYF
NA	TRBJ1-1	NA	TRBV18	TGTGCCAGCTCACCGAACAGGGCGAACACTGAAGCTTTCTTT	CASSPNRANTEAFF
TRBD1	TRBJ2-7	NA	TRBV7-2	TGTGCCAGCAGCTTAGCAGCGACAGGGAGCTCCTACGAGCAGTACTTC	CASSLAATGSSYEQYF
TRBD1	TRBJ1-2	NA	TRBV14	TGTGCCAGCAGCCGGGACAGGGGCGACTATGGCTACACCTTC	CASSRDRGDYGYTF
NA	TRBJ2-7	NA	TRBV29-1	TGCAGCGTTGGTACCAGTCCTCCCTACGAGCAGTACTTC	CSVGTSPPYEQYF
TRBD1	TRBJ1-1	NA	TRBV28	TGTGCCAGCAGTACCTGGGTATACACACAGGGGCGTCCTGAAGCTTTCTTT	CASSTWVYTQGRPEAFF
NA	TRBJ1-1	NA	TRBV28	TGTGCCAGCAGGGGCCTCTCTGAAGCTTTCTTT	CASRGLSEAFF
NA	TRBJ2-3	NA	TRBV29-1	TGCAGCGTTGGGGCAGGGGGCACAGATACGCAGTATTTT	CSVGAGGTDTQYF
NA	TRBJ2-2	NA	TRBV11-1	TGTGCCAGCAGCCACGACAGAGCAAACACCGGGGAGCTGTTTTTT	CASSHDRANTGELFF
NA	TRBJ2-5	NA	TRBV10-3	TGTGCCATCAGTGGGACTGATAAAGAGACCCAGTACTTC	CAISGTDKETQYF
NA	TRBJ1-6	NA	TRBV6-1	TGTGCCAGCAGCGACGGACAACTTTCACCCCTCCACTTT	CASSDGQLSPLHF
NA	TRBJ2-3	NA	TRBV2	TGTGCCAGCCGGGACTGGACATCCTATTTT	CASRDWTSYF
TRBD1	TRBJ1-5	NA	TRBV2	TGTGCCAGCACTCAGGGGGGCTACGGTAATCAGCCCCAGCATTTT	CASTQGGYGNQPQHF
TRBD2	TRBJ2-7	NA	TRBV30	TGTGCCTGGAGTACTAGCGGGAGTACCGAGCAGTACTTC	CAWSTSGSTEQYF
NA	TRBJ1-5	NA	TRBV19	TGTGCCAGTAGTATTCGTCGAGGGGGGGGAAATCAGCCCCAGCATTTT	CASSIRRGGGNQPQHF
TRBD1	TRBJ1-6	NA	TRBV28	TGTGCCAGCAGTTCCCTCTTGGACAGGGAATATAATTCACCCCTCCACTTT	CASSSLLDREYNSPLHF
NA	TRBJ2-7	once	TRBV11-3	TGTGCCAGCAGCGCGAGAAGGGGCTCCTACGAGCAGTACTTC	CASSARRGSYEQYF
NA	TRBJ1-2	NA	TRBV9	TGTGCCAGCAGCAGAGACCCCACAGGATTCTATGGCTACACCTTC	CASSRDPTGFYGYTF
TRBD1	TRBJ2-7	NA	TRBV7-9	TGTGCCAGCAGCTTAAAACAGGGGCACGAGCAGTACTTC	CASSLKQGHEQYF
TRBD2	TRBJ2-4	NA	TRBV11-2	TGTGCCAGCAGCTTAGGACTAGCGGGAGGTTCCATTCAGTACTTC	CASSLGLAGGSIQYF
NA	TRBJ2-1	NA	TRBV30	TGTGCCTGGACCCCCCAGGATGAGCAGTTCTTC	CAWTPQDEQFF
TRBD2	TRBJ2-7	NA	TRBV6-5	TGTGCCAGCAGTTCGGTGAGCGGGGGGGCATCCTACGAGCAGTACTTC	CASSSVSGGASYEQYF
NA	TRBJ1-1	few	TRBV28	TGTGCCAGCAGTACACAGGGGAACACTGAAGCTTTCTTT	CASSTQGNTEAFF
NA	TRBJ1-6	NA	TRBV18	TGTGCCAGCTCACCCCAGGGACTTAATTCACCCCTCCACTTT	CASSPQGLNSPLHF
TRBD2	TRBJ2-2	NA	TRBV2	TGTGCCAGCAGTTACGGGACTAGCGTCACCGGGGAGCTGTTTTTT	CASSYGTSVTGELFF
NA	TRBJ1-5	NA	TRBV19	TGTGCCAGTAGTATAGGCAGAAGCAATCAGCCCCAGCATTTT	CASSIGRSNQPQHF
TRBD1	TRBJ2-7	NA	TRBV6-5	TGTGCCAGCAGTCAAACCTCAGGGGGTGTAGTGCAGTACTTC	CASSQTSGGVVQYF
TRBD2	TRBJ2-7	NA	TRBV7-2	TGTGCCAGCAGCCAGAGACTAGCCAGGAGCTCCTACGAGCAGTACTTC	CASSQRLARSSYEQYF
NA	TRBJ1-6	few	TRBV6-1	TGTGCCAGCAGTGAGAGGTGGTCAGGGGAGTCCTATAATTCACCCCTCCACTTT	CASSERWSGESYNSPLHF
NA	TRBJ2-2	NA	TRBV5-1	TGCGCCAGCAGCTTGGACAGGGCGATCACCGGGGAGCTGTTTTTT	CASSLDRAITGELFF